One and the same sample provided the 2 T cell receptor beta chains below, sequenced in a study of multiple sclerosis patients with progressive multifocal leukoencephalopathy. The assay was immunoSEQ multiplex PCR, and TCRdb's table has in-frame clones only and misses some. Of more than 25,000 clones listed, about 88% are singletons. Time point of the sample: before natalizumab initiation. Source material: PBMCs. These TCRs come from a human donor with multiple sclerosis.

This clone appeared a few times. V and J are TRBV6-5 and TRBJ2-2; TRBD1 might be the D (7 bases). Between the trimmed V and J ends, which lost 7 bases and 7 bases, there was a span of 10 bases. Germline V gene lookup returns CDR1 MNHEY and CDR2 SVGAGI. The CDR3 has 12 residues. CDR3 amino acids: CASTRGDGELFF. The CDR3 DNA reads as TGTGCCAGCACCAGGGGGGACGGGGAGCTGTTTTTT.

The J gene is TRBJ2-5, the V gene TRBV7-7, with 7 bases aligning to TRBD2. The CDR3 runs 15 residues. Germline CDR1 and CDR2: SSHAT and FNYEAQ (reference sequence). V dropped 3 bases and J dropped 5; count of bases not matched to a gene: 9. CDR3 residues: CASSFREGITETQYF. The CDR3 DNA sequence: TGTGCCAGCAGCTTTAGGGAGGGAATCACTGAGACCCAGTACTTC.